This T cell receptor (beta chain) was found in a study of spatial heterogeneity in lung cancer. The wider study: An average of more than ten raw reads was observed per unique TCR and UMI combination. Overall study results and limits: Quantities of ubiquitous and regional expanded TCRs paralleled ubiquitous and regional nonsynonymous mutations, respectively. One measure, the expanded intratumoral alpha and beta TCR count, tracked tumor mutation counts.

This clonotype is labeled as medium-sized (0.01 to 0.1%). Its specificity is unknown. The library was designed around alpha chains, so this beta chain is a stray read whose abundance carries little weight. Time point reported: sample taken at primary tumor resection. The CDR3 spans 15 residues. V was trimmed by 7 bases and J by 8 bases, leaving 23 bases between them. From the 5' RACE reads, TCRdb called clonotypes with MiXCR, one entry per CDR3 protein. Here the sample spans around 4,800 distinct CDR3 sequences, around 12% being singletons. The chain carries TRBV6-7 and TRBJ1-1; D possibly corresponds to TRBD1 (6 bases). TRBV6-7 is sorted into the ORF group, with uncertain function. This sample comprised lung tumor tissue, obtained at surgery. The TCR sequence derives from a male donor with early-stage non-small cell lung cancer. The CDR3 DNA sequence: TGTGCCAGCACCCCCTGGGGAGGGGGACTTGGGGAAGCTTTCTTT. This codes for CASTPWGGGLGEAFF.